A selection of T cell receptor beta chains follows, all from one sample in a study of chemoradiotherapy in HPV16-positive cancers. Measured with immunoSEQ multiplex PCR; TCRdb has only the in-frame clones, and not every one. The sample holds about 53,000 clones, 90% seen once. The input for sequencing was blood, taken from a patient who underwent chemoradiotherapy. All receptors derive from a human donor with HPV-associated anogenital cancer. CDR3s include the opening cysteine and the closing phenylalanine or tryptophan. The D gene is left open where the match is weak. The size field is filled for only some rows; it gives once, few, many or a size class.

j_gene | d_gene | v_gene | abundance | CDR3aa | CDR3nt
TRBJ2-3 | . | TRBV6-5 | once | CASSLSRDRDTQYF | TGTGCCAGCAGTTTATCCCGGGATAGAGATACGCAGTATTTT
TRBJ1-3 | . | TRBV6-5 | . | CASSPRPGAGNTIYF | TGTGCCAGCAGTCCCCGACCCGGGGCTGGAAACACCATATATTTT
TRBJ2-1 | . | TRBV7-2 | . | CATRESSYNEQFF | TGTGCCACCCGGGAGAGCTCCTACAATGAGCAGTTCTTC
TRBJ2-7 | . | TRBV5-3 | . | CARSRVGEYEQYF | TGTGCCAGAAGCCGGGTGGGAGAATACGAGCAGTACTTC
TRBJ1-4 | . | TRBV9 | . | CASSPQAQGATNEKLFF | TGTGCCAGCAGCCCCCAAGCCCAGGGAGCAACTAATGAAAAACTGTTTTTT
TRBJ2-7 | . | TRBV19 | . | CATSGGGGEQYF | TGTGCCACCTCCGGGGGCGGAGGGGAGCAGTACTTC
TRBJ2-2 | . | TRBV9 | once | CASSVVGKDTGELFF | TGTGCCAGCAGCGTAGTAGGGAAAGACACCGGGGAGCTGTTTTTT
TRBJ2-5 | TRBD1 | TRBV18 | . | CASSPGQAEIGEQYF | TGTGCCAGCTCACCGGGACAGGCCGAGATCGGGGAGCAGTACTTC
TRBJ1-2 | . | TRBV10-3 | once | CAIRMDSTNYGYTF | TGTGCCATCAGGATGGACAGTACGAACTATGGCTACACCTTC
TRBJ2-1 | . | TRBV4-3 | . | CASSSIWGAFYEQFF | TGCGCCAGCAGCTCTATATGGGGGGCCTTTTATGAGCAGTTCTTC
TRBJ2-5 | . | TRBV18 | . | CASSLTQGETQYF | TGTGCCAGCTCACTTACGCAGGGGGAGACCCAGTACTTC
TRBJ1-6 | . | TRBV5-6 | . | CASSLDGYNSPLHF | TGTGCCAGCAGCTTGGACGGGTATAATTCACCCCTCCACTTT
TRBJ2-1 | . | TRBV7-2 | . | CASSLESASYNEQFF | TGTGCCAGCAGCTTAGAGTCAGCATCTTACAATGAGCAGTTCTTC
TRBJ2-1 | TRBD2 | TRBV19 | . | CASSFSGRAYEQFF | TGTGCCAGTAGTTTTAGCGGGAGGGCTTATGAGCAGTTCTTC
TRBJ1-6 | . | TRBV7-3 | . | CASSLGNLSPLHF | TGTGCCAGCAGCTTGGGCAATTTATCACCCCTCCACTTT
TRBJ2-7 | TRBD2 | TRBV5-4 | . | CASRESGSDYEQYF | TGTGCCAGCCGTGAGAGCGGGAGTGACTACGAGCAGTACTTC
TRBJ1-2 | . | TRBV9 | . | CASSPGTYYGYTF | TGTGCCAGCAGCCCCGGGACCTACTATGGCTACACCTTC
TRBJ2-3 | . | TRBV6-1 | . | CASTIFGTWEDTQYF | TGTGCCAGCACCATATTTGGGACTTGGGAAGATACGCAGTATTTT